The 30 T cell receptor beta chains below come from one sample, sequenced in a study of tumor and adjacent non-tumor tissue in lung cancer. Three rounds of nested PCR, following a modified ARM-PCR protocol, produced the TCRbeta library. TCRdb re-called the multiplex PCR reads through MiXCR, storing one row per CDR3 protein. The sample includes just over 200,000 distinct CDR3 sequences, 71% seen only once; the top ten take 25%. The template was RNA from unsorted bulk tissue. The sample comprised lung tumor tissue. These receptors were obtained from a man aged 60 to 69 with non-small cell lung cancer.

This clonotype was seen ten or more times. CDR3 nucleotides: TGCAGTGCTAGTCCGGGACTAGCGGCCGGAAGGGGCACAGATACGCAGTATTTT. Amino acid sequence: CSASPGLAAGRGTDTQYF. The chain has TRBV20-1 and TRBJ2-3, with TRBD2 matching over 11 bases. Germline CDR1 DFQATT, CDR2 SNEGSKA (reference sequence). Unmatched junction bases numbered 12, after V lost 3 bases and J lost 1 base. The CDR3 loop spans 18 amino acids.

In the case of this clonotype: One junction end does not reproduce the germline sequence, and a read error may be involved. This chain joins TRBV4-3 and TRBJ1-5, with D perhaps matching TRBD1 (5 bases). This CDR3 contains 14 residues. Germline CDR1 is LGHNA and CDR2 is YSLEER. The CDR3, as DNA: TGCGCCAGCAGCCTCCGTACAGGTGATCAGCGCCAGCATTTT. It translates to CASSLRTGDQRQHF.

This clonotype has a count of ten or more. The chain has TRBV12-5 and TRBJ2-7; D is tentatively TRBD1 or TRBD2 (5 bases each). CDR3 length equals 13 residues. V was trimmed by 8 bases and J by 6 bases, leaving 17 bases between them. Germline loops: CDR1 LGHNT, CDR2 FRNRAP. The CDR3 region is CASSTGTDLEQYF. CDR3 nucleotides: TGTGCTAGTAGTACCGGGACGGACCTCGAGCAGTACTTC.

In its sample, this clonotype was seen many times. J is TRBJ1-6 and V is TRBV11-3, with D perhaps matching TRBD1 (5 bases). V dropped 5 bases and J dropped 11 bases, with 10 bases sitting between them. The CDR3 contains 12 residues. Germline-derived CDR1 and CDR2 are SGHNT and YENEEA. This CDR3 reads CASSPQQAPLHF. In DNA, the CDR3 is TGTGCCAGCAGCCCCCAACAGGCACCCCTCCACTTT. Supplemented by reference TRBV11-3 and TRBJ1-6, the full variable domain reads EAGVVQSPRYKIIEKKQPVAFWCNPISGHNTLYWYLQNLGQGPELLIRYENEEAVDDSQLPKDRFSAERLKGVDSTLKIQPAELGDSAVYLCASSPQQAPLHFGNGTRLTVT.

About this clonotype itself: At one end the junction does not follow the germline gene, possibly because of a read error. V is TRBV28 and J is TRBJ1-2, with D perhaps matching TRBD1 (5 bases). The CDR3 contains 14 residues. Germline values: CDR1 MDHEN, CDR2 SYDVKM. DNA of the CDR3: TGTGCCGGCAGTTTGATGGGGCAGGGCTATGGCTACACCTTC. This codes for CAGSLMGQGYGYTF.

Points on this clonotype: A much larger clone differs from this one at a single base, so this may be a read error. The V call is TRBV29-1, the J call TRBJ2-7, with 11 nucleotides matching TRBD2. CDR3 size: 14 residues. The V segment lost 6 bases and the J segment 8 bases; nucleotides outside the gene matches: 12. Germline V lookup: CDR1 SQVTM, CDR2 ANQGSEA. The CDR3 nucleotides read TGCAGCGTCGGCATAGCGGGAGGGCCCAACAAGCAGTACTTC. Its protein product is CSVGIAGGPNKQYF.

About this clonotype itself: One end of the junction varies from germline; a read error may be responsible. The chain recombines TRBV20-1 with TRBJ2-3, with D uncertain. CDR1 and CDR2 from the germline V gene are DFQATT and SNEGSKA (reference sequence). The CDR3 runs to 12 residues. The chain's CDR3 is CSASTNEDTQYF. The CDR3 region has the DNA TGCAGTGCTTCTACCAACGAAGATACACAGTATTTT.

This chain connects TRBV6-2 or TRBV6-3 to TRBJ1-1; 8 positions agree with TRBD1. The V segment lost 0 bases and the J segment 7 bases; nucleotides outside the gene matches: 7. CDR1 and CDR2 from the germline V gene are MNHEY and SVGEGT. The CDR3 sequence is 15 residues long. DNA of the CDR3: TGTGCCAGCAGTTACTCGAGCCAGGGGGCGCGTGAAGCTTTCTTT. This translates into CASSYSSQGAREAFF.

About this clonotype itself: It is likely a read error, because the conserved phenylalanine at the end of the CDR3 is missing. This chain connects TRBV20-1 to TRBJ2-5; 11 bases agree with TRBD1. Germline V lookup: CDR1 DFQATT, CDR2 SNEGSKA (reference sequence). The length of the CDR3 is 14 residues. CDR3 residues: CSTRGGQGEETQYL. CDR3 DNA: TGCAGTACTAGAGGGGGACAGGGGGAAGAGACCCAGTACTTA.

There are a few counts of this clonotype. As DNA, the CDR3 is TGTGCCAGCAGCGTAGACATCTACACAGATACGCAGTATTTT. Amino acids: CASSVDIYTDTQYF. The V call is TRBV5-5, the J call TRBJ2-3; D is ambiguous. CDR1 is SGHKS and CDR2 is YYEKEE in the germline V gene (reference sequence). The V end lost 4 bases, the J end lost 2 bases, and 11 bases lay between the germline ends. This CDR3 contains 14 residues.

This clonotype was seen more than once but under ten times. The V gene is TRBV10-2, the J gene TRBJ1-1; D not certain. The CDR3 loop spans 13 amino acids. Germline assignment: CDR1 WSHSY and CDR2 SAAADI. Trimming cost V 6 bases and J 2 bases, with 10 bases left between them. CDR3 sequence: CASRRELNTEAFF. The DNA for the CDR3 is TGCGCCAGCAGGAGGGAGCTTAACACTGAAGCTTTCTTT.

The chain combines TRBV5-1 with TRBJ1-1; D remains ambiguous. Trimming left V 0 bases short and J 5 bases short, with 11 bases between. The CDR3 sequence is 14 residues long. Germline CDR1 and CDR2: SGHRS and YFSETQ. The CDR3 DNA sequence: TGCGCCAGCAGCTTGGCCGGAGAGGGTACTGAAGCTTTCTTT. Translation: CASSLAGEGTEAFF. Looking up the rest from reference TRBV5-1 and TRBJ1-1 gives the full variable domain: KAGVTQTPRYLIKTRGQQVTLSCSPISGHRSVSWYQQTPGQGLQFLFEYFSETQRNKGNFPGRFSGRQFSNSRSEMNVSTLELGDSALYLCASSLAGEGTEAFFGQGTRLTVV.

This clonotype was seen a single time. The germline gene is not matched at one end of the junction; a read error may be the cause. The J gene is TRBJ2-3, the V gene TRBV4-3, with D perhaps TRBD1 or TRBD2 (5 bases each). The CDR3 spans 16 residues. CDR1 LGHNA and CDR2 YSLEER come from the germline V gene. The CDR3 sequence is CASSQDLGEYAYTQYF. The DNA of the CDR3 is TGCGCCAGCAGCCAAGATTTAGGGGAGTATGCATATACGCAGTACTTT.

As to this clonotype: The junction departs from the called germline gene at one end, perhaps through a read error. The rearrangement joins TRBV4-1 to TRBJ1-2; D not resolved. The CDR3 length is 14 residues. CDR1 MGHRA and CDR2 YSYEKL come from the germline V gene. The DNA for the CDR3 is TGCGCCAGTAGCCAAAATTTGGGGAACTATGGCTACACCTTC. Translated, it gives CASSQNLGNYGYTF.

CDR3 DNA sequence: TGCGATGCTAGAAGGTCCTGCGGGAGTCTGAACGAGCAGTACTTC. Protein product: CDARRSCGSLNEQYF. V gene TRBV20-1 combines with J gene TRBJ2-7, with TRBD2 matching 7 bases. This CDR3 region has 15 residues. Germline V CDR1 and CDR2: DFQATT, SNEGSKA (reference sequence).

Remarks on this clonotype: A much larger clone lies a single base off, so this may be a read error. This rearrangement joins TRBV12-3 or TRBV12-4 to TRBJ1-2, with D uncertain. V was trimmed by 9 bases and J by 8 bases, leaving 25 bases between them. The CDR3 extends over 15 amino acids. This CDR3 reads CASTRGSLLSGGYTF. CDR3 sequence (DNA): TGTGCCAGTACGCGCGGGTCCCTCCTCTCGGGCGGCTACACCTTC.

The chain combines TRBV10-2 with TRBJ2-7, with a tentative D call TRBD1 (6 bases). CDR3 length: 15 amino acids. CDR1 and CDR2 from the germline V gene are WSHSY and SAAADI. The germline V and J ends were trimmed by 7 bases and 4 bases, with 20 bases remaining between them. The CDR3 DNA reads TGCGCCAGCACCCCTCGGCAAGGACAGAGATACGAGCAGTACTTC. Its protein is CASTPRQGQRYEQYF.

As for this clonotype: Germline is not matched at one junction end, which may reflect a read error. V and J are TRBV11-2 and TRBJ2-6; D possibly matches TRBD1 or TRBD2 (5 bases each). The CDR3 runs to 14 residues. From germline, CDR1 is SGHAT and CDR2 FQNNGV. CDR3 DNA sequence: TGTGCCGGCATTCCTATCTCCGGGGCCAACGTTCTGACTTTC. Protein sequence: CAGIPISGANVLTF.

Concerning this clonotype: One base away lies a much larger clone, so this may be a sequencing read error. The chain combines TRBV20-1 with TRBJ2-7; D assignment may be TRBD1 or TRBD2 (5 bases each). V gave up 3 bases and J gave up 2 bases, with 14 bases separating them. This CDR3 has 14 residues. Germline-derived CDR1 and CDR2 are DFQATT and SNEGSKA (reference sequence). DNA of the CDR3: TGCAGTGCTAGGGTAGGGACGGAAGCCTACGAGCAGTACTTC. Protein sequence: CSARVGTEAYEQYF.

Concerning this clonotype itself: It may be a read error: a sequence one base away is much more abundant. V gene TRBV20-1 combines with J gene TRBJ1-1, with TRBD1 matching over 12 bases. Germline CDR1 is DFQATT and CDR2 is SNEGSKA (reference sequence). This CDR3 has 14 residues. This chain's CDR3 is CIAPAGQGASEAFF. The CDR3 DNA sequence: TGCATTGCCCCTGCGGGACAGGGGGCCTCTGAAGCTTTCTTT.

Note on this clonotype: Possible read error: a much larger clone is one base away. This CDR3 is CASSHPGGAGHTDTRYF. The DNA of the CDR3 is TGCGCCAGCAGCCACCCCGGCGGGGCAGGGCACACAGATACGCGGTATTTT. The J gene is TRBJ2-3, the V gene TRBV4-3; TRBD2 is a possible D gene (6 bases). Per germline, CDR1 LGHNA and CDR2 YSLEER. The CDR3 extends over 17 amino acids.

This clonotype came up once. Lacking the conserved final phenylalanine or tryptophan, this CDR3 likely reflects a read error. The genes are TRBV6-2 or TRBV6-3 and TRBJ2-5; TRBD1 aligns across 7 bases. The CDR3 totals 14 residues. Germline lookup yields CDR1 MNHEY and CDR2 SVGEGT. V trimming: 6 bases; J trimming: 4 bases; junction bases outside the gene matches: 8. CDR3 coding DNA: TGTGCCAGCAGAAAAAGCAGGGGGACAGAGACCCAGTACCTC. Translated: CASRKSRGTETQYL.

A word on this clonotype: An end of the junction differs from the germline gene, which may be a read error. The rearrangement uses TRBV5-6 and TRBJ2-1; D is unclear. CDR1 and CDR2 from the germline V gene are SGHDT and YYEEEE. The CDR3 is 12 residues long. The CDR3 coding sequence is TGTGCCAGCCGCTTGTTCTACAATGAGCAGTTCTTC. Its protein is CASRLFYNEQFF.

As regards this clonotype: A much larger clone differs by one base, so this may be a read error. The gene calls are TRBV4-1 and TRBJ1-1, with D unclear. CDR3 length equals 13 residues. Looked up from germline, CDR1 is MGHRA and CDR2 is YSYEKL. This chain's CDR3 is CAGSQDGVTEAFF. DNA for the CDR3: TGCGCCGGCAGCCAAGATGGAGTGACTGAAGCTTTCTTT.

The rearrangement links TRBV28 to TRBJ2-4, with 8 positions matching TRBD2. Germline values: CDR1 MDHEN, CDR2 SYDVKM. V trimming: 5 bases; J trimming: 7 bases; junction bases outside the gene matches: 7. This CDR3 contains 14 residues. The CDR3 nucleotides read TGTGCCAGCAGTCCCGGGGGGGCGGGGAACATTCAGTACTTC. It yields the protein CASSPGGAGNIQYF. The whole variable domain, filled in from reference TRBV28 and TRBJ2-4, reads DVKVTQSSRYLVKRTGEKVFLECVQDMDHENMFWYRQDPGLGLRLIYFSYDVKMKEKGDIPEGYSVSREKKERFSLILESASTNQTSMYLCASSPGGAGNIQYFGAGTRLSVL.

This chain links TRBV10-3 with TRBJ1-5; weak D call: TRBD1 (5 bases). CDR3 length equals 14 residues. V dropped 11 bases and J dropped 2 bases, with 16 bases sitting between them. Germline loops: CDR1 ENHRY, CDR2 SYGVKD. CDR3 sequence (DNA): TGTGCCCTGGGGGGTAAGGAGGGCAATCAGCCCCAGCATTTT. Protein product: CALGGKEGNQPQHF.

There are a few counts of this clonotype. The chain couples TRBV20-1 to TRBJ1-2, with D uncertain. V was clipped by 3 bases and J by 5 bases, with 10 bases between them. Per germline, CDR1 DFQATT and CDR2 SNEGSKA (reference sequence). This CDR3 contains 12 residues. The CDR3 DNA reads as TGCAGTGCTAGGTACTCGGAGTATGGCTACACCTTC. Its translation is CSARYSEYGYTF.

The chain links TRBV11-2 to TRBJ2-5, with a possible D match to TRBD2 (6 bases). Trimming cost V 5 bases and J 14 bases, with 24 bases left between them. The CDR3 length is 14 residues. From germline, CDR1 is SGHAT and CDR2 FQNNGV. The CDR3 DNA reads TGTGCCAGCAGCCCTACGGTTCCACGGGAGAGCCACTACTTC. Translating it yields CASSPTVPRESHYF.

Concerning this clonotype: The conserved phenylalanine or tryptophan is not found at the CDR3 terminus, so this likely reflects a read error. The chain links TRBV12-3 or TRBV12-4 to TRBJ1-6; D unclear. The CDR3 sequence is 13 residues long. Trimming shortened V by 6 bases and J by 6 bases, and 9 bases separated the two germline ends. CDR3 bases: TGTGCCAGCAGAGTCGGTACTAATTCACCCCTCCACTAT. Amino acid sequence: CASRVGTNSPLHY.

The CDR3 DNA is TGCAGTGCTACACCCGGACAGACCCACGAGCAGTACTTC. Protein: CSATPGQTHEQYF. The V call is TRBV20-1, the J call TRBJ2-7, with D possibly matching TRBD1 (6 bases). V gave up 4 bases and J gave up 5 bases, with 15 bases separating them. This CDR3 has 13 residues. The germline CDR1 and CDR2 sequences are DFQATT and SNEGSKA (reference sequence).